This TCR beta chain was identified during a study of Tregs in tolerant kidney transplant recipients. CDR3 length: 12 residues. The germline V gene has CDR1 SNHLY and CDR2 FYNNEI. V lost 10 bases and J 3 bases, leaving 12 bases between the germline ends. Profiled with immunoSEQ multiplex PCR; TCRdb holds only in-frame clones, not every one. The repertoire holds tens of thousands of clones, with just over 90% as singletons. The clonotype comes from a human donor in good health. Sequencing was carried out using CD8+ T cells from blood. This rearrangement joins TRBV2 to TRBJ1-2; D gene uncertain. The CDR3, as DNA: TGTGCCACCCCGGGGAGGGACTATGGCTACACCTTC. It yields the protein CATPGRDYGYTF.